Here is one T cell receptor beta chain with its context. These data originate in a study of blood T cell repertoires in COVID-19. Study background: From T cells, B-cell-depleted T cells, or PBMCs came the material, which was cDNA or gDNA.

Method: immunoSEQ multiplex PCR; TCRdb's copy keeps in-frame clones and lacks some. The table includes nearly 350,000 clones, around four fifths detected once. Trimming removed 0 bases from V and 4 bases from J, with 12 bases in between. Germline V gene data show CDR1 as SGDLS and CDR2 as YYNGEE. The CDR3 consists of 15 residues. The TCR comes from a man younger than 40 with active or convalescent COVID-19. J is TRBJ2-3 and V is TRBV9; D uncertain. The sample taken for sequencing was peripheral blood. The CDR3 here is CASSVGTPRADTQYF. For the CDR3, the DNA is TGTGCCAGCAGCGTAGGTACTCCCCGGGCAGATACGCAGTATTTT.